Listed below are T cell receptor beta chains from one sample, sequenced in a study of OX40 agonist ivuxolimab in advanced cancers. Here immunoSEQ multiplex PCR was the method, and the copy in TCRdb shows in-frame clones only, minus some. The data contain 77,000 or so clones, approximately 89% of them singletons. Sequencing used CD4+ or CD8+ T cells sorted from blood, obtained in a trial of the OX40 agonist ivuxolimab. The receptors stem from an adult with an advanced solid tumor such as melanoma, head and neck, liver or kidney cancer. The CDR3 runs from the conserved cysteine through the conserved F or W. A D gene is named only where the DNA matches it firmly. Only some rows state a clone size, as once, few, many or a class for expanded clones.

- | TRBJ1-4 | - | TRBV19 | TGTGCCAGTAGTAGCCCAGGGCGGAGGTCTGAAAAACTGTTTTTT | CASSSPGRRSEKLFF
- | TRBJ2-1 | - | TRBV5-1 | TGCGCCAGCAGCCGCGAGCTAGCAGCTTACAATGAGCAGTTCTTC | CASSRELAAYNEQFF
- | TRBJ2-7 | few | TRBV6-1 | TGTGCCAGCAGTGAGCAGGGGTTGACGGCCTACGAGCAGTACTTC | CASSEQGLTAYEQYF
TRBD1 | TRBJ2-3 | once | TRBV5-6 | TGTGCCAGCAGCTTCAAGTTTATGGGGGACAGGGTTTCAGATACGCAGTATTTT | CASSFKFMGDRVSDTQYF
TRBD2 | TRBJ2-3 | - | TRBV9 | TGTGCCAGCAGCGTAGGGGCTAGCGGGAAAGGAGGCACAGATACGCAGTATTTT | CASSVGASGKGGTDTQYF
- | TRBJ1-2 | - | TRBV9 | TGTGCCAGCAGCCCTGAGGGGGGCCTTAGTAACTATGGCTACACCTTC | CASSPEGGLSNYGYTF
- | TRBJ2-7 | - | TRBV6-1 | TGTGCCAGCAGTGTAGCCGGGACCGAAGGCTACGAGCAGTACTTC | CASSVAGTEGYEQYF
- | TRBJ1-1 | few | TRBV11-2 | TGTGCCAGCAGCTTACAGGGGAACACTGAAGCTTTCTTT | CASSLQGNTEAFF
- | TRBJ2-1 | - | TRBV18 | TGTGCCAGCTCACCACCATCGGGGGCGGGTATGCAGTTCTTC | CASSPPSGAGMQFF
TRBD1 | TRBJ2-7 | - | TRBV6-5 | TGTGCCAGCAGTTACCTTGGGACAGGGAGAATTTACGAGCAGTACTTC | CASSYLGTGRIYEQYF
- | TRBJ2-6 | few | TRBV28 | TGTGCCAGCAGTTTATTGGGGGTCGGGGCCAACGTCCTGACTTTC | CASSLLGVGANVLTF
- | TRBJ1-5 | - | TRBV4-1 | TGCGCCAGCAGCCAAGACAGACAAAGTTATAGCAATCAGCCCCAGCATTTT | CASSQDRQSYSNQPQHF
- | TRBJ2-1 | - | TRBV5-1 | TGCGCCAGCAGCTTGTTGGGTGAGCAGTTCTTC | CASSLLGEQFF
TRBD2 | TRBJ2-5 | - | TRBV5-4 | TGTGCCAGCAGCCCCAAAGGGGCTAGCGGGATGGAGACCCAGTACTTC | CASSPKGASGMETQYF
- | TRBJ2-5 | - | TRBV19 | TGTGCCAGTAGCCCCCTTCCGGGGGCAGGAGAGACCCAGTACTTC | CASSPLPGAGETQYF
- | TRBJ2-7 | - | TRBV25-1 | TGTGCCAGCAGTGAATTGGGGCAGGGCTCCTACGAGCAGTACTTC | CASSELGQGSYEQYF
TRBD1 | TRBJ1-6 | - | TRBV2 | TGTGCCAGGACAGGGGAGAATTCACCCCTCCACTTT | CARTGENSPLHF
- | TRBJ2-7 | - | TRBV2 | TGTGCCAGCAGTGAAGCGGGCGGACGGGAGCAGTACTTC | CASSEAGGREQYF
- | TRBJ2-3 | - | TRBV6-5 | TGTGCCAGCAGCAGGGACGGAGTGACGGATACGCAGTATTTT | CASSRDGVTDTQYF
TRBD1 | TRBJ2-7 | few | TRBV4-3 | TGCGCCAGCAGCCAACAGGGGGCAGACCAGCAGTACTTC | CASSQQGADQQYF
TRBD1 | TRBJ2-3 | - | TRBV11-3 | TGTGCCAGCAGCTTGGGACAGGGGCTGGGCACAGATACGCAGTATTTT | CASSLGQGLGTDTQYF
- | TRBJ1-1 | - | TRBV5-1 | TGCGCCAGCAGTTTTAATGGGGAGGCTGAAGCTTTCTTT | CASSFNGEAEAFF
- | TRBJ2-7 | - | TRBV7-2 | TGTGCCAGCAGCCCCCCCTTTCTCGAGCAGTACTTC | CASSPPFLEQYF
- | TRBJ2-7 | - | TRBV30 | TGTGCCTGGAGTCCGGTGTACGGGCAGTACTTC | CAWSPVYGQYF
- | TRBJ1-1 | once | TRBV2 | TGTGCCAGCAGGAACAGGGTGAACACTGAAGCTTTCTTT | CASRNRVNTEAFF
- | TRBJ2-6 | - | TRBV19 | TGTGCCAGTGAAGGGGGGGAGGCCAACGTCCTGACTTTC | CASEGGEANVLTF
- | TRBJ2-2 | - | TRBV10-2 | TGCGCCGCGGCAGCGGCGAACACCGGGGAGCTGTTTTTT | CAAAAANTGELFF
- | TRBJ1-1 | - | TRBV27 | TGTGCCAGCAGTTTTTTAGGGGGATACACTGAAGCTTTCTTT | CASSFLGGYTEAFF
- | TRBJ1-4 | - | TRBV6-5 | TGTGCCAGCAGTTACTCCCACGCGGAAAAACTGTTTTTT | CASSYSHAEKLFF
TRBD1 | TRBJ1-2 | few | TRBV12-5 | TGTGCTAGTGGTCCTCGACGAGGACAGGGAGGCTACACCTTC | CASGPRRGQGGYTF
TRBD1 | TRBJ2-3 | - | TRBV5-1 | TGCGCCAGCAGGATGGACAGGGGCACAGATACGCAGTATTTT | CASRMDRGTDTQYF
- | TRBJ2-5 | - | TRBV19 | TGTGCCAGTAGTAGGGGATTTGAGACCCAGTACTTC | CASSRGFETQYF
- | TRBJ1-2 | - | TRBV5-1 | TGCGCCAGCAGCTTGCGCGGCCGAGACTATGGCTACACCTTC | CASSLRGRDYGYTF
- | TRBJ1-5 | few | TRBV28 | TGTGCCAGCAGTCCCCCTAATCTATCCCAGCATTTT | CASSPPNLSQHF
- | TRBJ2-1 | - | TRBV27 | TGTGCCAGCAGTTTAACTAGCAATGAGCAGTTCTTC | CASSLTSNEQFF
- | TRBJ1-2 | - | TRBV27 | TGTGCCAGCTGCTACAGGGCTCGGTATGGCTACACCTTC | CASCYRARYGYTF
- | TRBJ2-5 | - | TRBV5-6 | TGTGCCAGCAGCCCGACAGGGAGGTCCATCCAAGAGACCCAGTACTTC | CASSPTGRSIQETQYF
- | TRBJ1-1 | - | TRBV6-1 | TGTGCCAGCAGTGCCGAATCTTGGACAGAAGCTTTCTTT | CASSAESWTEAFF
TRBD2 | TRBJ2-4 | - | TRBV7-8 | TGTGCCAGCAGCCCGCCGGGAGGCATTCAGTACTTC | CASSPPGGIQYF
- | TRBJ2-2 | - | TRBV11-3 | TGTGCCAGCAGCCATACAAACACCGGGGAGCTGTTTTTT | CASSHTNTGELFF